Detailed here is one T cell receptor beta chain. The antigen is not known. This sample stems from a study of type 1 regulatory T cells. V was pared by 2 bases and J by 2 bases, with 15 bases between. The V gene's germline CDR1 is SGHVS and CDR2 FQNEAQ. The CDR3 sequence is 16 residues long. MiXCR, applied by TCRdb to the reads, yields one record per CDR3 protein. The table records fewer than 70,000 distinct CDR3 sequences, 63% of them present only once. The V gene is TRBV7-8, the J gene TRBJ1-2; no clear D. The sequencing input was cultured T cells, either the whole culture or a sorted T cell fraction (not recorded which). Subset given: Tr1-enriched cell product generated in vitro against host alloantigens. The receptor comes from a human donor in good health. Here the CDR3 reads CASSLLGSPANYGYTF. CDR3 DNA: TGTGCCAGCAGCTTATTAGGCAGTCCCGCCAACTATGGCTACACCTTC. The full variable domain, in which reference TRBV7-8 and TRBJ1-2 provide the parts outside the CDR3, is GAGVSQSPRYKVAKRGQDVALRCDPISGHVSLFWYQQALGQGPEFLTYFQNEAQLDKSGLPSDRFFAERPEGSVSTLKIQRTQQEDSAVYLCASSLLGSPANYGYTFGSGTRLTVV.